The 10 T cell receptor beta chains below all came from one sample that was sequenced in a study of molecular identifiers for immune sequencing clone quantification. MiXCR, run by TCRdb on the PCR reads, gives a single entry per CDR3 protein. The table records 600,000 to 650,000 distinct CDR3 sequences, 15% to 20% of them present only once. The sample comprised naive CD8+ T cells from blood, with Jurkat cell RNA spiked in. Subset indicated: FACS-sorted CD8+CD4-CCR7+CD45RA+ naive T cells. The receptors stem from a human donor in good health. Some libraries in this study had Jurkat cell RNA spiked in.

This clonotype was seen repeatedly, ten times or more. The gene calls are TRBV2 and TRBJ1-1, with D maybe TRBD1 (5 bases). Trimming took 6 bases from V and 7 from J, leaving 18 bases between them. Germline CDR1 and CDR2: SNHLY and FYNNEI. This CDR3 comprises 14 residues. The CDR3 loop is CASSGTSGGSEAFF. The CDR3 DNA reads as TGTGCCAGCAGCGGGACCTCCGGAGGTAGTGAAGCTTTCTTT.

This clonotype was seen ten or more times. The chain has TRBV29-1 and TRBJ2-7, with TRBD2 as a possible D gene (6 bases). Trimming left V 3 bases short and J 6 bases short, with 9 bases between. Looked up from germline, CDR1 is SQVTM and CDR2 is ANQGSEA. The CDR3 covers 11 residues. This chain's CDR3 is CSVELALEQYF. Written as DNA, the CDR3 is TGCAGCGTTGAGCTAGCGCTCGAGCAGTACTTC.

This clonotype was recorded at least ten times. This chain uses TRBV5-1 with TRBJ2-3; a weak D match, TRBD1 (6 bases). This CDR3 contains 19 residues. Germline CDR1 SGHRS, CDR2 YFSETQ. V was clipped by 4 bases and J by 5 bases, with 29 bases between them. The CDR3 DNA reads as TGCGCCAGCAGCCCCAGTCCCGGGACAATAAGGGAAGGAGGAGATACGCAGTATTTT. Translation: CASSPSPGTIREGGDTQYF.

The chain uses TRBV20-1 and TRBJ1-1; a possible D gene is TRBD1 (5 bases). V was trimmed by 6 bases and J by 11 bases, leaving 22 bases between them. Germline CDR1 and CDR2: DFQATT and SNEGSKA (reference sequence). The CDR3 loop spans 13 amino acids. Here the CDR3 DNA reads TGCAGTGCCATCGCGGCCAGGGCCCCTGGGGCTTTCTTT. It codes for CSAIAARAPGAFF.

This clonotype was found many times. CDR3 protein: CASSRDSENYGYTF. CDR3 sequence (DNA): TGTGCCAGCAGTCGGGACAGCGAGAACTATGGCTACACCTTC. The chain is built from TRBV2 and TRBJ1-2; 7 nucleotides line up with TRBD1. The junction had 5 bases not matched to a gene; V was cut back by 5 bases and J by 2 bases. CDR1 SNHLY and CDR2 FYNNEI come from the germline V gene. The CDR3 extends over 14 amino acids.

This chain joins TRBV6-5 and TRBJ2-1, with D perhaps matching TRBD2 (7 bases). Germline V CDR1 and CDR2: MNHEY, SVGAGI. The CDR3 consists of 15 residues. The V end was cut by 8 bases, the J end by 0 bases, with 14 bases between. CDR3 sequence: CASGGGQSSYNEQFF. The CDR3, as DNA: TGTGCCAGCGGCGGGGGCCAAAGCTCCTACAATGAGCAGTTCTTC.

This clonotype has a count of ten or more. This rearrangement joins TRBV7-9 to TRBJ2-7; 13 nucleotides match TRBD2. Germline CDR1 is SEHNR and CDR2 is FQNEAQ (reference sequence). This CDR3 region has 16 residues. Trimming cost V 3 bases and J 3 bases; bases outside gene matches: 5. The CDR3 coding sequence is TGTGCCAGCAGCTTTCCAGGACTAGCGGGGGACTACGAGCAGTACTTC. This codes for CASSFPGLAGDYEQYF.

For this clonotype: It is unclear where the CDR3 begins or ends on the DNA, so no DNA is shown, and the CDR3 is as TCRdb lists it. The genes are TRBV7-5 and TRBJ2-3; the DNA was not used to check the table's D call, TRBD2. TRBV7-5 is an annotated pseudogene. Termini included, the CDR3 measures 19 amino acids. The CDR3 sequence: CISVPEASTSGKGTDTQYF.

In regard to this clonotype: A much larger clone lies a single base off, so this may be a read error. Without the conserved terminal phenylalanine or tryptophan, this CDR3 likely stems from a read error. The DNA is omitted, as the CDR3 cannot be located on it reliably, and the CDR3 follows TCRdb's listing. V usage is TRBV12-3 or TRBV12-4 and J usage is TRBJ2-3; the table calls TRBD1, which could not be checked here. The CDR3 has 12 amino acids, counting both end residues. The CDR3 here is CASSPGTGVMYS.

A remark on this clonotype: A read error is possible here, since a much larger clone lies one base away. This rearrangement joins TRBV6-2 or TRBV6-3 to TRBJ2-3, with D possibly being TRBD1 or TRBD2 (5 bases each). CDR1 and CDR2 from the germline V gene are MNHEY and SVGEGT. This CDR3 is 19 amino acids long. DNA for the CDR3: TGTGCCAACAGTTATCATACGGGGCTGGGTGAGTTCCCCACAGATACGCAGTATTTT. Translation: CANSYHTGLGEFPTDTQYF.